This T cell receptor beta chain was captured by sequencing in a study of graft-versus-host responses after intestinal transplantation. For the study at large: All recipients were transplanted with multivisceral, liver-intestinal, or isolated intestinal grafts. Every transplant recipient was induced with anti-thymocyte globulin, then maintained on tacrolimus and steroids for around 3 years. Points from the study as a whole: Peak circulating GvH clone levels were associated with early post-transplant HvG declines. High graft-versus-host to host-versus-graft clonal ratios were found in allografts of patients who had graft-donor T cell macrochimerism.

Method: immunoSEQ multiplex PCR; TCRdb's copy keeps in-frame clones and lacks some. Of some 3,300 clones listed, 65% to 85% are singletons. By sample share, this clone is large. What it binds is not known. Documented time point: postoperative day 105 after intestinal transplantation (dayNNNN = postoperative day). Lymphocytes from graft epithelium and lamina propria were isolated. The clonotype comes from a human patient who received an intestinal transplant, so some T cells may come from the graft donor. Specimen: ileum tissue, collected 105 days after intestinal transplantation.

The CDR3 reads CASSTGPSTEAFF. CDR3 coding DNA: TGTGCCAGCTCAACCGGGCCCTCCACTGAAGCTTTCTTT. The rearrangement uses TRBV18 and TRBJ1-1; the D is unclear. Germline V gives CDR1 KGHSH, CDR2 LQKENI. The CDR3 has 13 residues. V lost 5 bases to trimming and J lost 4 bases, with 11 bases between them.